Listed here are 25 T cell receptor beta chains from one sample, sequenced in a study of regulatory T cells in long-lasting Graves disease. Time point denoted: persistent/refractory GD, antithyroid drugs over 5 years with positive TRAb. Researchers made the TCR library from RNA that was extracted from PBMCs. Arm-PCR with iRepertoire HTBI primers amplified the CDR3 regions for these TCR beta libraries. TCRdb itself ran the multiplex PCR reads through MiXCR, one entry per CDR3 protein. In the table there are a few hundred thousand distinct CDR3 sequences, 21% of which are singletons. The source was peripheral blood mononuclear cells (PBMCs), collected when the disease was refractory, from a patient treated with antithyroid drugs. Receptors were obtained from a female donor with Graves disease.

This clonotype showed up just a few times. The chain uses TRBV5-1 and TRBJ2-2, with 8 positions matching TRBD1. Trimming cost V 3 bases and J 3 bases; bases outside gene matches: 4. The CDR3 runs to 15 residues. From germline, CDR1 is SGHRS and CDR2 YFSETQ. The DNA for the CDR3 is TGCGCCAGCAGCTCCAGACAGGGGCACACCGGGGAGCTGTTTTTT. Translated, it gives CASSSRQGHTGELFF.

This clonotype was counted at least ten times. The V gene is TRBV20-1, the J gene TRBJ2-1, with D possibly being TRBD2 (6 bases). Trimming stripped 1 base from V and 4 bases from J, with 17 bases between. The CDR3 has 16 amino acids. Germline lookup yields CDR1 DFQATT and CDR2 SNEGSKA (reference sequence). CDR3 in DNA: TGCAGTGCTAGAGGTACATGGGAGGAATCATACAATGAGCAGTTCTTC. Protein product: CSARGTWEESYNEQFF.

J is TRBJ2-5 and V is TRBV20-1, with D perhaps being TRBD1 or TRBD2 (5 bases each). Germline CDR1 reads DFQATT; CDR2 reads SNEGSKA (reference sequence). Between the trimmed V and J ends, which lost 6 bases and 1 base, there was a span of 18 bases. The CDR3 spans 15 residues. The CDR3 sequence: CSARAPTATQETQYF. The CDR3, as DNA: TGCAGTGCGAGGGCCCCGACAGCCACCCAAGAGACCCAGTACTTC.

This clonotype was seen at least ten times. DNA of the CDR3: TGTGCCAGCAGGGACATGCGAACCTACGAGCAGTACTTC. It specifies CASRDMRTYEQYF. The rearrangement links TRBV2 to TRBJ2-7; weak D call: TRBD1 (5 bases). Germline V gene sequence: CDR1 SNHLY, CDR2 FYNNEI. Trimming cost V 6 bases and J 2 bases, with 11 bases left between them. CDR3 size: 13 residues.

The chain has TRBV29-1 and TRBJ1-1; 9 bases fit TRBD1. V lost 4 bases and J lost 6; bases outside the gene matches: 3. The V gene's germline CDR1 is SQVTM and CDR2 ANQGSEA. This CDR3 has 12 amino acids. CDR3 amino acids: CSVAWTGAEAFF. CDR3 in DNA: TGCAGCGTTGCCTGGACAGGGGCTGAAGCTTTCTTT.

This clonotype was detected many times. The CDR3 reads CASVPGPLASYEQYF. In DNA, the CDR3 is TGTGCCAGCGTCCCGGGACCCCTGGCATCCTACGAGCAGTACTTC. This chain joins TRBV28 and TRBJ2-7; D tentatively reads TRBD1 or TRBD2 (5 bases each). The V gene lost 8 bases and the J gene lost 1 base, with 18 bases spanning the gap. The CDR3 contains 15 residues. Germline V gene data show CDR1 as MDHEN and CDR2 as SYDVKM.

The sample holds a few counts of this clonotype. The chain links TRBV5-1 to TRBJ2-7; TRBD2 is a possible D gene (5 bases). CDR1 and CDR2 (germline): SGHRS, YFSETQ. V lost 3 bases to trimming and J lost 7 bases, with 11 bases between them. This CDR3 has 12 amino acids. This CDR3 is CASSSDYSEQYF. The DNA for the CDR3 is TGCGCCAGCAGCTCAGACTATTCGGAGCAGTACTTC.

This sequence joins TRBV6-1 and TRBJ1-5, with 9 bases that match TRBD1. Germline V gene lookup returns CDR1 MNHNS and CDR2 SASEGT. The CDR3 consists of 14 residues. V dropped 6 bases and J dropped 5; count of bases not matched to a gene: 5. The CDR3 region is CASSRTGEDQPQHF. CDR3 nucleotides: TGTGCCAGCAGCCGGACAGGGGAGGATCAGCCCCAGCATTTT.

This clonotype was observed many times. J is TRBJ2-5 and V is TRBV12-3 or TRBV12-4; D is possibly TRBD1 (6 bases). V lost 7 bases and J 2 bases, leaving 11 bases between the germline ends. The CDR3 sequence is 13 residues long. The CDR3 protein is CASTSDSQETQYF. In nucleotides, the CDR3 is TGTGCCAGCACCTCGGACAGTCAAGAGACCCAGTACTTC.

The CDR3 DNA sequence: TGTGCCAGCAGCGTATCGGGAGACCAAGAGACCCAGTACTTC. As protein: CASSVSGDQETQYF. The V gene is TRBV9, the J gene TRBJ2-5; tentative D call: TRBD2 (6 bases). This CDR3 has 14 amino acids. V was pared by 1 base and J by 0 bases, with 7 bases between. Germline CDR1 reads SGDLS; CDR2 reads YYNGEE.

This clonotype was detected ten times or more. This sequence joins TRBV6-1 and TRBJ2-5; 8 bases align to TRBD2. CDR3 length: 15 residues. J lost 2 bases, V lost 6 bases, and 8 bases had no gene match. Germline CDR1 reads MNHNS; CDR2 reads SASEGT. Here the CDR3 reads CASRSGGAGQETQYF. The CDR3 DNA is TGTGCCAGCAGGTCGGGAGGGGCCGGGCAAGAGACCCAGTACTTC.

The chain joins TRBV28 to TRBJ2-2; maybe TRBD2 (5 bases). The CDR3 covers 15 residues. V lost 2 bases, J lost 5 bases, and 12 bases lay in between. In germline, CDR1 is MDHEN, CDR2 SYDVKM. The CDR3 here is CASSLMAIATGELFF. CDR3 nucleotides: TGTGCCAGCAGTTTAATGGCAATAGCGACCGGGGAGCTGTTTTTT.

This clonotype was counted at least ten times. This chain connects TRBV29-1 to TRBJ1-3, with D hard to call. CDR1 is SQVTM, CDR2 ANQGSEA, per germline. The CDR3 covers 11 residues. Trimming pared 4 bases from V and 4 bases from J, leaving 5 bases between. CDR3 bases: TGCAGCGTTGTGCTCGGAAACACCATATATTTT. Translating it yields CSVVLGNTIYF.

As concerns this clonotype: Mismatch with germline at one junction end may stem from a read error. The chain joins TRBV9 to TRBJ1-3; no clear D. Germline V gene data show CDR1 as SGDLS and CDR2 as YYNGEE. The CDR3 runs to 14 residues. The CDR3 reads CASTPEVSGKTIYF. For the CDR3, the DNA is TGTGCCAGCACCCCCGAGGTTTCTGGAAAAACCATATATTTT. The full variable domain, in which reference TRBV9 and TRBJ1-3 provide the parts outside the CDR3, is DSGVTQTPKHLITATGQRVTLRCSPRSGDLSVYWYQQSLDQGLQFLIQYYNGEERAKGNILERFSAQQFPDLHSELNLSSLELGDSALYFCASTPEVSGKTIYFGEGSWLTVV.

The chain combines TRBV5-1 with TRBJ2-7, with D maybe TRBD2 (5 bases). Germline values: CDR1 SGHRS, CDR2 YFSETQ. V was pared by 0 bases and J by 2 bases, with 12 bases between. The CDR3 length is 15 residues. The CDR3 region is CASSLAHSVAYEQYF. Written as DNA, the CDR3 is TGCGCCAGCAGCTTGGCCCATAGCGTGGCCTACGAGCAGTACTTC.

This clonotype was recorded at least ten times. The chain employs TRBV3-1 and TRBJ1-2; D is undetermined. With 0 bases removed from V and 4 bases from J, the gap between germline ends came to 9 bases. Per the germline V gene, CDR1 is LGHDT and CDR2 is YNNKEL (reference sequence). This CDR3 is 14 amino acids long. The CDR3 DNA sequence: TGTGCCAGCAGCCAAGAAGAACTCTCCTATGGCTACACCTTC. It codes for CASSQEELSYGYTF.

This clonotype was found many times. Sequence at one end of the junction differs from germline and may be a read error. V is TRBV6-1 and J is TRBJ1-4, with 7 bases identical to TRBD1. The length of the CDR3 is 12 residues. CDR1 and CDR2 from the germline V gene are MNHNS and SASEGT. The CDR3 region has the DNA TGTGCCAGCAGTGATCGCCGGACAGGTCCGATTTTT. This gives the protein CASSDRRTGPIF.

This clonotype was counted between two and nine times. The J gene is TRBJ2-7, the V gene TRBV9; 9 bases match TRBD1. V was pared by 0 bases and J by 3 bases, with 4 bases of the junction left unmatched. Germline V CDR1 and CDR2: SGDLS, YYNGEE. The CDR3 loop spans 15 amino acids. CDR3: CASSVGGTGIYEQYF. The DNA of the CDR3 is TGTGCCAGCAGCGTAGGGGGGACAGGGATCTACGAGCAGTACTTC.

This clonotype was seen a few times. The chain has TRBV10-1 and TRBJ2-7; TRBD1 matches at 8 bases. CDR1 WNHNN and CDR2 SYGVQD come from the germline V gene (reference sequence). This CDR3 region has 16 residues. With 4 bases clipped from V and 3 bases from J, the junction kept 11 bases outside the gene matches. Here the CDR3 reads CASSGSRQGAIYEQYF. The CDR3 bases are TGCGCCAGCAGTGGATCGAGGCAGGGGGCTATCTACGAGCAGTACTTC.

This clonotype was detected many times. This chain links TRBV27 with TRBJ2-7; TRBD1 might be the D (5 bases). The CDR3 totals 14 residues. The V end was cut by 5 bases, the J end by 0 bases, with 11 bases between. Germline assignment: CDR1 MNHEY and CDR2 SMNVEV (reference sequence). The CDR3 DNA follows: TGTGCCAGCAGTCCACAGGCGAACTCCTACGAGCAGTACTTC. Residues: CASSPQANSYEQYF.

A single count supports this clonotype. At one of its ends the junction is not consistent with the germline gene, which may arise from a read error. The chain uses TRBV20-1 and TRBJ2-7; weak D call: TRBD1 (6 bases). The CDR3 totals 13 residues. Germline V gene lookup returns CDR1 DFQATT and CDR2 SNEGSKA (reference sequence). The CDR3 nucleotides read TGCAGTGCTAGAAACCGGGACACCTACGAGCAATACTTC. Protein: CSARNRDTYEQYF.

CDR3 bases: TGCGCCAGCAGCCTTTCAGGGCTGGGGACTGAAGCTTTCTTT. This gives the protein CASSLSGLGTEAFF. The chain couples TRBV5-1 to TRBJ1-1; tentative D call: TRBD1 (5 bases). The V gene lost 4 bases and the J gene lost 5 bases, with 15 bases spanning the gap. CDR1 and CDR2 (germline): SGHRS, YFSETQ. The CDR3 consists of 14 residues.

In its sample, this clonotype was seen many times. The rearrangement uses TRBV15 and TRBJ2-7; D assignment may be TRBD1 or TRBD2 (6 bases each). Trimming took off 1 base at V and 3 bases at J, with 13 bases between the two ends. The germline V gene has CDR1 LNHNV and CDR2 YYDKDF (reference sequence). The CDR3 sequence is 15 residues long. CDR3 sequence (DNA): TGTGCCACCAGCAGAGTTCGGGGGCCTAACTACGAGCAGTACTTC. Protein sequence: CATSRVRGPNYEQYF.

This chain joins TRBV4-1 and TRBJ2-5; D might be TRBD2 (6 bases). Per the germline V gene, CDR1 is MGHRA and CDR2 is YSYEKL. With 3 bases removed from V and 1 base from J, the gap between germline ends came to 15 bases. The CDR3 spans 16 residues. This chain's CDR3 is CASSQTGVGVQETQYF. As DNA, the CDR3 is TGCGCCAGCAGCCAGACGGGAGTGGGGGTCCAAGAGACCCAGTACTTC.

This clonotype has a handful of counts. The V and J genes are TRBV4-1 and TRBJ2-5; 7 bases map to TRBD2. Germline V gene data show CDR1 as MGHRA and CDR2 as YSYEKL. J was trimmed by 4 bases and V by 4 bases; bases with no gene match: 6. The CDR3 length is 14 residues. CDR3 DNA sequence: TGCGCCAGCAGCCCGGAGGGAGGGAGAGAGACCCAGTACTTC. Protein product: CASSPEGGRETQYF.